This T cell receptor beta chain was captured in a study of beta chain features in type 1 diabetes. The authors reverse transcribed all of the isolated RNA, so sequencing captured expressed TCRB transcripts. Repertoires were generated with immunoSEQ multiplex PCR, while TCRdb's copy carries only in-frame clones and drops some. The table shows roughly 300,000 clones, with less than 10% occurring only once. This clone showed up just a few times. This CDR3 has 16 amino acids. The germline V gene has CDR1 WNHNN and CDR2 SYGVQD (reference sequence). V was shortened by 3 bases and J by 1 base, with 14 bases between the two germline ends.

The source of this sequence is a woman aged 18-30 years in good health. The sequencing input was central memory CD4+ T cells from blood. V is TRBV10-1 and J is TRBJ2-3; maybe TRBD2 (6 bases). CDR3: CASSDKAGDGTDTQYF. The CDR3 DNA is TGCGCCAGCAGTGATAAAGCGGGCGACGGCACAGATACGCAGTATTTT.